These T cell receptor beta chains were read from a single sample in a study of beta chain features in type 1 diabetes. The data were produced by immunoSEQ multiplex PCR, yet TCRdb's version contains in-frame clones alone and is incomplete. The data contain about 320,000 clones, around 15% of them singletons. Sample: central memory CD4+ T cells from blood. Receptor source: a man aged 30 to 45 in good health. The CDR3 runs from the conserved cysteine through the conserved F or W. Each record gives: J gene, clone size, V gene, D gene, CDR3 DNA, CDR3 protein. D genes are given only for firm matches. Clone size, where shown, is once, few, many, or a class for clones that have expanded.

>TRBJ2-7|-|TRBV7-2|-
TGTGCCAGCAGCTTAGTATCGGGCTCCGGAAGACCTTACGAGCAGTACTTC
CASSLVSGSGRPYEQYF
>TRBJ1-2|few|TRBV5-1|-
TGCGCCAGCAGCACCACCGGGCCTGGGGGTAGCTATGGCTACACCTTC
CASSTTGPGGSYGYTF
>TRBJ1-1|-|TRBV5-1|TRBD1
TGCGCCAGCACCCCAGGGGGGTTGTACACTGAAGCTTTCTTT
CASTPGGLYTEAFF
>TRBJ1-4|many|TRBV5-6|-
TGTGCCAGCAGCCCGGGGGGGGCACCAGGTGAAAAACTGTTTTTT
CASSPGGAPGEKLFF
>TRBJ1-5|-|TRBV11-2|-
TGTGCCAGCAGCTTTGATACTGCCGATCAGCCCCAGCATTTT
CASSFDTADQPQHF
>TRBJ1-1|-|TRBV19|TRBD1
TGTGCCAGTAGTCTAGACAGGGGGGTGAACACTGAAGCTTTCTTT
CASSLDRGVNTEAFF
>TRBJ1-5|-|TRBV5-5|-
TGTGCCAGCAGCTTGGCACAGGTAAGGAATCAGCCCCAGCATTTT
CASSLAQVRNQPQHF
>TRBJ2-2|few|TRBV19|-
TGTGCCAGTAGTATATTGAACACCGGGGAGCTGTTTTTT
CASSILNTGELFF
>TRBJ2-3|few|TRBV2|TRBD2
TGTGCCAGCAGTGAATTAGCGGGAGGTTCTCGTACGCAGTATTTT
CASSELAGGSRTQYF
>TRBJ2-7|-|TRBV6-6|TRBD2
TGTGCCATCAGTGAGTCGGGAGGGACCTCCTACGAGCAGTACTTC
CAISESGGTSYEQYF
>TRBJ2-1|many|TRBV14|-
TGTGCCAGCAGCCCCCTCTTACAGGGTCGTAATGAGCAGTTCTTC
CASSPLLQGRNEQFF
>TRBJ1-3|-|TRBV6-5|-
TGTGCCAGCAGTATCTCTCGGAACACTGGAAACACCATATATTTT
CASSISRNTGNTIYF
>TRBJ1-1|few|TRBV6-6|TRBD1
TGTGCCAGCAGCCGGGACAGTAGAGATGAAGCTTTCTTT
CASSRDSRDEAFF
>TRBJ2-5|few|TRBV6-5|-
TGTGCCAGCAGTTCTAACCCCGATGGTTCCCAGTACTTC
CASSSNPDGSQYF
>TRBJ2-3|-|TRBV7-6|-
TGTGCCAGCAGCTTAAGGGACACAGATACGCAGTATTTT
CASSLRDTDTQYF
>TRBJ1-3|-|TRBV6-5|-
TGTGCCAGCAGTTACTCGTCCTTGGACTCTGGAAACACCATATATTTT
CASSYSSLDSGNTIYF
>TRBJ2-5|-|TRBV9|-
TGTGCCAGCAGCGTAGGAGGAGTCAGAGAGACCCAGTACTTC
CASSVGGVRETQYF
>TRBJ2-3|once|TRBV9|-
TGTGCCAGCGGAGGACCGGGACACGGCACAGATACGCAGTATTTT
CASGGPGHGTDTQYF
>TRBJ1-5|-|TRBV18|-
TGTGCCAGCTCAGCACAGGCCCGGGATCAGCCCCAGCATTTT
CASSAQARDQPQHF
>TRBJ2-5|-|TRBV6-6|-
TGTGCCAGCAGGCCCCGGGAGAAGGGGCGAGAGACCCAGTACTTC
CASRPREKGRETQYF
>TRBJ2-1|few|TRBV19|-
TGTGCCAGTAGTATGGACTACTCCTACGGTGAGCAGTTCTTC
CASSMDYSYGEQFF
>TRBJ1-1|-|TRBV6-1|-
TGTGCCAGCAGAACCGGGACAACTTCTGAAGCTTTCTTT
CASRTGTTSEAFF
>TRBJ1-2|-|TRBV28|TRBD1
TGTGCCAGCAGTTTAGGACAGGGTAACTATGGCTACACCTTC
CASSLGQGNYGYTF
>TRBJ1-2|-|TRBV5-4|-
TGTGCCAGCAGCCCGGAGGATGGCTACACCTTC
CASSPEDGYTF
>TRBJ1-1|-|TRBV9|-
TGTGCCAGCAGCGTAGAGGGGACTTATACTGAAGCTTTCTTT
CASSVEGTYTEAFF
>TRBJ1-2|-|TRBV7-2|TRBD1
TGTGCCAGCAGTAGGGACAGGGGCTTTGGCTACACCTTC
CASSRDRGFGYTF
>TRBJ2-1|-|TRBV5-4|TRBD2
TGTGCCAGCAGCTCCCGACGGAGCGGGGGAACCTACAATGAGCAGTTCTTC
CASSSRRSGGTYNEQFF
>TRBJ2-3|few|TRBV28|-
TGTGCCAGCAGTTCCCGATCCAGTGGTCCAGATACGCAGTATTTT
CASSSRSSGPDTQYF
>TRBJ2-5|-|TRBV2|-
TGTGCCAGCAGTGTATTTCAAGAGACCCAGTACTTC
CASSVFQETQYF
>TRBJ2-5|-|TRBV11-3|-
TGTGCCAGCAGCTTGGGAAGACTGGGAACGTCCCAGTACTTC
CASSLGRLGTSQYF
>TRBJ2-2|-|TRBV7-3|-
TGTGCCAGCAGCTCCTATCCGAACACCGGGGAGCTGTTTTTT
CASSSYPNTGELFF
>TRBJ2-3|-|TRBV2|-
TGTGCCAGCAGCTTCGCAGGGGAGGGGAGCACAGATACGCAGTATTTT
CASSFAGEGSTDTQYF
>TRBJ2-3|-|TRBV19|-
TGTGCCAGTAGGCTCGGGTTACTGGGACTCACAGATACGCAGTATTTT
CASRLGLLGLTDTQYF
>TRBJ1-5|-|TRBV4-2|-
TGTGCCAGCAGCCAAGATCCGAGCGGGAATCAGCCCCAGCATTTT
CASSQDPSGNQPQHF
>TRBJ2-3|-|TRBV7-7|TRBD2
TGCGCCAGCAGCCAACTAGCGGGGGGAATCACAGATACGCAGTATTTT
CASSQLAGGITDTQYF
>TRBJ2-7|-|TRBV9|-
TGTGCCAGCAGCGTAGCTTCTACAGCTTCCTACGAGCAGTACTTC
CASSVASTASYEQYF
>TRBJ1-5|-|TRBV6-5|-
TGTGCCAGCAGTGAGTCGCTGGGCAATCAGCCCCAGCATTTT
CASSESLGNQPQHF
>TRBJ2-1|few|TRBV7-2|-
TGTGCCAGCGGGATGGGGGCTTTCTACAATGAGCAGTTCTTC
CASGMGAFYNEQFF
>TRBJ2-3|-|TRBV7-2|-
TGTGCCAGCAGCCCTGGGACCGTGGGAGATACGCAGTATTTT
CASSPGTVGDTQYF
>TRBJ1-1|few|TRBV19|TRBD1
TGTGCCAGTAGTTCGCGGGACAGGGGCACTGAAGCTTTCTTT
CASSSRDRGTEAFF
>TRBJ2-2|few|TRBV19|-
TGTGCCACTAGAAAGGGGGGTTCTAGGGCCGGGGAGCTGTTTTTT
CATRKGGSRAGELFF
>TRBJ1-2|-|TRBV5-1|-
TGCGCCAGCAGCTTGAGGTCAGATAGGGGCTACACCTTC
CASSLRSDRGYTF
>TRBJ1-6|-|TRBV5-6|-
TGTGCCAGCAGCTTGGCAAGGGGTAGGGAGAATTCACCCCTCCACTTT
CASSLARGRENSPLHF
>TRBJ1-6|-|TRBV5-4|TRBD1
TGTGCCAGCACCATCCTGACAGGGTCATATAATTCACCCCTCCACTTT
CASTILTGSYNSPLHF